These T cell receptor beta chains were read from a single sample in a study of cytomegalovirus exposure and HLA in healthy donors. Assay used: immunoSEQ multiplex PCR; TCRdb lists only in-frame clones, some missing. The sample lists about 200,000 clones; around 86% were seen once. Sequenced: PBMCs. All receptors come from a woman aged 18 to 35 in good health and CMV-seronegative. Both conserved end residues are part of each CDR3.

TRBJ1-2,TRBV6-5,CASSPDRWSYTF
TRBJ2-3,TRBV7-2,CASSLWGLITDTQYF
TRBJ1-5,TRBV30,CAWSVASDQPQHF
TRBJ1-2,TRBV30,CAWSDVWYRGF
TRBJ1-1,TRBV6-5,CASTQHGNTEAFF
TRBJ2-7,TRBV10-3,CAISVGSGVGNYEQYF
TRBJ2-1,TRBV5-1,CASSINNEQFF
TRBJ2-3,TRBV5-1,CASSHRPGTGISTDTQYF
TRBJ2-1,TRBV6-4,CASSDSGTSNEQFF
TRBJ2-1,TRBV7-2,CASSLAPGFSNEQFF
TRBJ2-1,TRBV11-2,CASSLVPIDPHEQFF
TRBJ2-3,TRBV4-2,CASSQTDRDTDTQYF
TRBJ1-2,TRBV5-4,CASSLSNYGYTF
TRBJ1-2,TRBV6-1,CASSVEGGSSNYGYTF
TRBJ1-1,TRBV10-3,CAISGLDRADSTEAFF
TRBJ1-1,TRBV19,CASTTRWDRGDTEAFF
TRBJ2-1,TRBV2,CASSLGLAVYNEQFF
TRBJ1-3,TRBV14,CASSLNSGNTIYF
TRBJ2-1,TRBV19,CASSMVSGYSYNEQFF
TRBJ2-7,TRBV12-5,CASGSRGPGNEQYF
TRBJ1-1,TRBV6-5,CASSYSGTMGTEAFF
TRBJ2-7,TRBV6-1,CASRKTGAHEQYF
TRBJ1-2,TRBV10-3,CAISEGGVTADPDYGYTF
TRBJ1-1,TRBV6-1,CASSKQGVNTEAFF
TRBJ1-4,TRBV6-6,CASSYYRTGTEKLFF
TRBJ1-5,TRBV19,CASSIEGQGVSAQHF
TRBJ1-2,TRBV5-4,CASSSTQGADYGYTF
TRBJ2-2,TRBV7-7,CASSPRVVDTGELFF